The rows below give T cell receptor beta chains drawn from one sample of a study of T cells after yellow fever vaccination. TCRdb re-called the 5' RACE reads with MiXCR, one entry per CDR3 protein. Of a few hundred thousand distinct CDR3 sequences listed, roughly 4% are singletons. This material consisted of PBMCs, taken 5 days after the yellow fever booster vaccination. The receptor set was obtained from a man aged 18-30 years who received the YFV17D yellow fever vaccine. CDR3s include the opening cysteine and the closing phenylalanine or tryptophan. A D gene is named only where the DNA matches it firmly. Size is stated for part of the rows, as once, few or many counts, or as a class when the clone is expanded.

j_gene	abundance	d_gene	v_gene	CDR3aa	CDR3nt
TRBJ1-1	many	NA	TRBV10-3	CAITLGENTEAFF	TGTGCCATCACCCTAGGGGAGAACACTGAAGCTTTCTTT
TRBJ1-1	few	NA	TRBV3-1	CASSLGGARGNTEAFF	TGTGCCAGCAGCCTCGGCGGGGCACGGGGGAACACTGAAGCTTTCTTT
TRBJ2-1	few	NA	TRBV5-1	CASSLESYEQFF	TGCGCCAGCAGCTTGGAATCGTACGAGCAGTTCTTC
TRBJ2-5	many	NA	TRBV11-2	CASSSSTGYQETQYF	TGTGCCAGCAGCTCCAGTACAGGCTACCAAGAGACCCAGTACTTC
TRBJ2-5	NA	NA	TRBV9	CASSGKENQETQYF	TGTGCCAGCAGCGGTAAGGAGAACCAAGAGACCCAGTACTTC
TRBJ2-1	many	TRBD2	TRBV7-2	CASSAGRVESYNEQFF	TGTGCCAGCAGCGCCGGGAGGGTCGAATCCTACAATGAGCAGTTCTTC
TRBJ2-5	NA	TRBD1	TRBV5-1	CASSPTGTGEETQYF	TGCGCCAGCAGCCCTACCGGGACAGGGGAGGAGACCCAGTACTTC
TRBJ1-3	few	TRBD1	TRBV4-2	CASSQDPSEGQGARAGNTIYF	TGTGCCAGCAGCCAAGATCCTAGTGAGGGACAGGGGGCGCGAGCTGGAAACACCATATATTTT
TRBJ2-2	many	NA	TRBV5-4	CASSSGVANTGELFF	TGTGCCAGCAGCTCGGGGGTCGCGAACACCGGGGAGCTGTTTTTT
TRBJ1-1	many	NA	TRBV6-5	CASSTGTEAFF	TGTGCCAGCAGTACAGGGACCGAAGCTTTCTTT
TRBJ1-6	many	NA	TRBV10-3	CAISSLGPNSPLHF	TGTGCCATCAGTTCATTAGGCCCAAATTCACCCCTCCACTTT
TRBJ1-1	many	NA	TRBV28	CASSRTERNTEAFF	TGTGCCAGCAGTCGGACAGAGAGGAACACTGAAGCTTTCTTT
TRBJ2-2	NA	TRBD1	TRBV7-9	CASSLLTGIAIPGELFF	TGTGCCAGCAGCCTACTGACAGGGATAGCTATCCCCGGGGAGCTGTTTTTT
TRBJ1-1	NA	TRBD1	TRBV5-1	CASSLVQGAVGAEAFF	TGCGCCAGCAGCTTGGTACAGGGGGCCGTCGGCGCTGAAGCTTTCTTT
TRBJ1-1	NA	NA	TRBV7-9	CASSLLGLNTEAFF	TGTGCCAGCAGCTTGTTGGGCTTGAACACTGAAGCTTTCTTT